This TCR beta chain was sequenced for a study of shared clonotypes between healthy human individuals. Points from the study as a whole: Lower generation probabilities were found for non-shared clonotypes than for those shared by all four donors. Owing to a small donor count, the genetic and exposure-history diversity represented was limited. The naive CD4 repertoires of several donors were compared, and roughly 5.1% of clonotypes were shared.

About this clone itself: Its specificity is unknown.

Germline V lookup: CDR1 SNHLY, CDR2 FYNNEI. The ends were cut back, 8 bases at V and 6 bases at J, with 19 bases in the middle. The CDR3 runs 14 residues. Some 30,000 T cell genomes, or around 200 ng DNA, went into the sorted-subset replicate PCRs. Sequencing was performed with immunoSEQ multiplex PCR; in TCRdb, only in-frame clones are kept and a portion is missing. The table shows 1,500,000 or so clones, with 97% to 99% occurring only once. This clonotype was obtained from a man aged 30 to 45 in good health. The specimen was naive CD4+ T cells sorted from blood. The subset was: CD45RA+ positively selected. The chain recombines TRBV2 with TRBJ1-2, with TRBD1 as a possible D gene (5 bases). CDR3 in amino acids: CASLPTEGVHGYTF. For the CDR3, the DNA is TGTGCCAGCCTCCCAACAGAAGGGGTACATGGCTACACCTTC.